The rows below give T cell receptor beta chains drawn from one sample of a study of blood T cell repertoires in COVID-19. Data came from immunoSEQ multiplex PCR; TCRdb stores just in-frame clones and leaves some out. The sample carries approximately 72,000 clones, approximately 85% recorded once. Sequencing input: peripheral blood. All receptors come from a woman older than 75 with active or convalescent COVID-19. Both conserved end residues are part of each CDR3. Each record gives: D gene, CDR3 length, V gene, clone size, J gene, CDR3 protein, CDR3 DNA. D genes are given only for firm matches. Not every row has a clone size; where given, it reads once, few, many or a size class.

NA	14	TRBV19	NA	TRBJ1-6	CASSISDYNSPLHF	TGTGCCAGTAGTATTTCAGACTATAATTCACCCCTCCACTTT
TRBD1	18	TRBV19	NA	TRBJ1-2	CASSTWDRGGLGNYGYTF	TGTGCCAGTAGTACCTGGGACAGAGGGGGGCTTGGTAACTATGGCTACACCTTC
NA	16	TRBV9	NA	TRBJ1-4	CASSPIARGWGEKLFF	TGTGCCAGCAGCCCTATAGCCCGGGGATGGGGTGAAAAACTGTTTTTT
NA	15	TRBV5-1	NA	TRBJ1-2	CASSQVGGSSDGYTF	TGCGCCAGCAGCCAAGTAGGGGGTTCGTCGGATGGCTACACCTTC
NA	15	TRBV15	NA	TRBJ1-4	CATSRGGQLNEKLFF	TGTGCCACCAGCAGAGGTGGACAGCTTAATGAAAAACTGTTTTTT
NA	14	TRBV6-2/TRBV6-3	NA	TRBJ1-5	CASSYGGANQPQHF	TGTGCCAGCAGTTACGGAGGGGCCAATCAGCCCCAGCATTTT
NA	13	TRBV12-3/TRBV12-4	once	TRBJ2-4	CASSFGLGGIQYF	TGTGCCAGCAGTTTCGGTCTAGGCGGCATTCAGTACTTC
NA	11	TRBV30	few	TRBJ1-1	CAWRVGARVFF	TGTGCCTGGAGGGTGGGGGCTCGGGTTTTCTTT
NA	15	TRBV6-6	NA	TRBJ2-1	CASSYGRSSYNEQFF	TGTGCCAGCAGTTACGGCCGCAGCTCCTACAATGAGCAGTTCTTC
NA	14	TRBV15	NA	TRBJ2-1	CATSRKRLANEQFF	TGTGCCACCAGCAGGAAGAGGCTAGCGAACGAGCAGTTCTTC
TRBD1	14	TRBV30	NA	TRBJ1-6	CAWVTGGRNSPLHF	TGTGCCTGGGTGACAGGGGGCCGTAATTCACCCCTCCACTTT